This T cell receptor (beta chain) was profiled in a study of human thymus T cells. Whole-study findings and limits: An apparent bias in V and J gene usage was seen in thymic and blood repertoires.

The method was immunoSEQ multiplex PCR; TCRdb's version includes in-frame clones alone and lacks a portion of them. This sample has some 46,000 clones, with about 93% found just once. Remarks on this clone: Its antigen is not identified.

The CDR3 has 14 amino acids. Germline CDR1 is SEHNR and CDR2 is FQNEAQ (reference sequence). Trimming removed 3 bases from V and 4 bases from J; junction bases left unmatched: 0. No fixed cell number was used; all available blood leukocytes supplied DNA. Material: blood. This receptor was taken from a boy younger than two with a congenital heart defect but otherwise immunologically healthy. The chain joins TRBV7-9 to TRBJ1-4, with 9 positions matching TRBD1. The CDR3 loop is CASSLTGGNEKLFF. The CDR3 DNA reads TGTGCCAGCAGCTTGACAGGGGGTAATGAAAAACTGTTTTTT.